The 9 T cell receptor beta chains below all came from one sample that was sequenced in a study of T cell responses to AZD1222 COVID-19 vaccine. Clones were read by immunoSEQ multiplex PCR, and TCRdb kept only the in-frame ones, dropping some. This table holds more than 95,000 clones, around 89% found once. The sample consisted of peripheral blood, taken on day 0 of AZD1222 vaccination. The receptors originated from an adult in good health.

This chain joins TRBV6-4 and TRBJ1-1; 9 bases map to TRBD1. CDR1 is MRHNA, CDR2 SNTAGT, per germline. Trimming at V came to 5 bases and at J to 3 bases, leaving 4 bases not matched to a gene. There are 14 residues in the CDR3. The CDR3 reads CASSRTGEDTEAFF. DNA of the CDR3: TGTGCCAGCAGTAGGACAGGGGAGGACACTGAAGCTTTCTTT.

This clone was seen a few times. This chain joins TRBV18 and TRBJ1-6; possible D gene TRBD1, 5 bases. This CDR3 region has 14 residues. CDR1 KGHSH and CDR2 LQKENI come from the germline V gene. V was shortened by 4 bases and J by 7 bases, with 11 bases between the two germline ends. The CDR3 sequence: CASSLPQANSPLHF. CDR3 nucleotide sequence: TGTGCCAGCTCACTTCCACAGGCCAATTCACCCCTCCACTTT.

Comments on this clone: The same CDR3 can be traced to other DNA sequences in this sample. This chain uses TRBV6-5 with TRBJ1-5; D call uncertain. The CDR3 extends over 13 amino acids. V was cut by 6 bases and J by 0 bases, with 6 bases left in between. Germline CDR1 MNHEY, CDR2 SVGAGI. The CDR3 DNA is TGTGCCAGCAGCCCGTATAGCAATCAGCCCCAGCATTTT. Protein: CASSPYSNQPQHF.

The chain combines TRBV4-1 with TRBJ2-7; D gene unclear. The CDR3 spans 13 residues. V lost 3 bases and J lost 0, with 6 bases in between. The germline V gene has CDR1 MGHRA and CDR2 YSYEKL. Here the CDR3 reads CASSHHSSYEQYF. CDR3 coding DNA: TGCGCCAGCAGCCACCATAGCTCCTACGAGCAGTACTTC.

This chain joins TRBV29-1 and TRBJ1-2, with D maybe TRBD1 (6 bases). This CDR3 has 13 residues. Per germline, CDR1 SQVTM and CDR2 ANQGSEA. With 0 bases removed from V and 5 bases from J, the gap between germline ends came to 10 bases. The CDR3 loop reads CSVEDRTDYGYTF. The CDR3, as DNA: TGCAGCGTTGAAGACCGGACAGATTATGGCTACACCTTC.

This clone has just one count. The J gene is TRBJ2-5, the V gene TRBV24-1; TRBD2 agrees at 14 bases. The V gene's germline CDR1 is KGHDR and CDR2 SFDVKD. The CDR3 is made up of 16 amino acids. The V gene end was trimmed by 4 bases and the J gene end by 4 bases; junction bases not matched to a gene: 4. The CDR3 here is CATSDPGTSGRETQYF. The CDR3 region has the DNA TGTGCCACCAGTGACCCCGGGACTAGCGGGAGAGAGACCCAGTACTTC.

The chain recombines TRBV10-3 with TRBJ2-3; 10 bases map to TRBD2. Germline V gene data show CDR1 as ENHRY and CDR2 as SYGVKD. With 3 bases clipped from V and 4 bases from J, the junction kept 4 bases outside the gene matches. The CDR3 totals 15 residues. This CDR3 reads CAISEALAGADTQYF. Written as DNA, the CDR3 is TGTGCCATCAGTGAAGCGCTAGCGGGAGCAGATACGCAGTATTTT.

V and J are TRBV7-3 and TRBJ2-1, with 16 bases matching TRBD2. The CDR3 consists of 19 residues. Trimming at V came to 1 base and at J to 4 bases, leaving 7 bases not matched to a gene. From germline, CDR1 is SGHTA and CDR2 FQGTGA. The chain's CDR3 is CASSLIGTSGRERYNEQFF. The CDR3 DNA reads TGTGCCAGCAGCTTAATAGGGACTAGCGGGAGGGAGAGGTACAATGAGCAGTTCTTC.

The chain has TRBV5-4 and TRBJ1-2; no clear D gene. This CDR3 has 14 amino acids. Trimming removed 4 bases from V and 4 bases from J, with 14 bases in between. From germline, CDR1 is SGHNT and CDR2 YYREEE (reference sequence). The DNA of the CDR3 is TGTGCCAGCAGCCGGGCAGACCGGCCCTATGGCTACACCTTC. This translates into CASSRADRPYGYTF. The full variable domain, with the rest looked up from reference TRBV5-4 and TRBJ1-2, is ETGVTQSPTHLIKTRGQQVTLRCSSQSGHNTVSWYQQALGQGPQFIFQYYREEENGRGNFPPRFSGLQFPNYSSELNVNALELDDSALYLCASSRADRPYGYTFGSGTRLTVV.